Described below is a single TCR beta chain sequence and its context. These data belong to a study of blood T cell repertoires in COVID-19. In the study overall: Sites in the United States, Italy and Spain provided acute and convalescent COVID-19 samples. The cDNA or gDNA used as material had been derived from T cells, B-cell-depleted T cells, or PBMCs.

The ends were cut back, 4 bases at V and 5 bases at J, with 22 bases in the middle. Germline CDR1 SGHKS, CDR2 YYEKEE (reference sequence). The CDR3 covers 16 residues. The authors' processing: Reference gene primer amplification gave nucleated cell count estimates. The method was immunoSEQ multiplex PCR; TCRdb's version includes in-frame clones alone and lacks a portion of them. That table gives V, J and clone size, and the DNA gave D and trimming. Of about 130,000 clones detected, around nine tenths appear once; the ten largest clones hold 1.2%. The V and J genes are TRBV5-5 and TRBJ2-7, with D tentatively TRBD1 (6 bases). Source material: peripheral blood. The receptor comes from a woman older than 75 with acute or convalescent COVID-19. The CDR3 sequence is CASSHPPQGRIDEQYF. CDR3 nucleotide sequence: TGTGCCAGCAGCCACCCCCCCCAGGGGCGCATCGACGAGCAGTACTTC.